This TCR beta chain was recovered during a study of T cells after yellow fever vaccination. General study points: FACS-sorted repertoires might harbor abundant contaminating clonotypes from the bulk population. Relatively few clonotypes were ones that appeared in both CD4 and CD8 compartments. Weaker, the secondary response peaked sooner, at day 5 versus 15.

The CDR3 loop spans 12 amino acids. Per the germline V gene, CDR1 is SGHVS and CDR2 is FNYEAQ. V lost 6 bases to trimming and J lost 12 bases, with 15 bases between them. This clonotype appeared many times. Its antigen is not known. Via MiXCR, TCRdb re-called the 5' RACE reads, giving one row per CDR3 protein. Of about 220,000 distinct CDR3 sequences detected, approximately 3.2% appear once; the ten largest clones hold around 3%. Sample: CD4+ T cells sorted from PBMCs, taken 10 days after the yellow fever booster vaccination. The receptor's source is a man between 18 and 35 years old who received the YFV17D yellow fever vaccine. The chain has TRBV7-6 and TRBJ2-1, with D uncertain. CDR3 sequence (DNA): TGTGCCAGCAGTCATCCCTCGGGTGGGCAGTTCTTC. This translates into CASSHPSGGQFF.